This T cell receptor beta chain stems from a study of OX40 agonist ivuxolimab in advanced cancers. This CDR3 spans 17 amino acids. Looked up from germline, CDR1 is SGHTA and CDR2 is FQGNSA. V gave up 1 base and J gave up 3 bases, with 18 bases separating them. The assay was immunoSEQ multiplex PCR, and TCRdb's table has in-frame clones only and misses some. The sample lists some 68,000 clones, 75% to 90% occurring once. Only one count was recorded for this clone. Source: CD4+ or CD8+ T cells sorted from blood, taken in a trial of the OX40 agonist ivuxolimab. The chain recombines TRBV7-2 with TRBJ2-5; perhaps D is TRBD1 or TRBD2 (6 bases each). This receptor was taken from an adult with an advanced solid tumor such as melanoma, head and neck, liver or kidney cancer. CDR3 loop: CASSLGARGGSEETQYF. CDR3 nucleotide sequence: TGTGCCAGCAGCTTAGGAGCCAGAGGGGGGTCAGAAGAGACCCAGTACTTC.